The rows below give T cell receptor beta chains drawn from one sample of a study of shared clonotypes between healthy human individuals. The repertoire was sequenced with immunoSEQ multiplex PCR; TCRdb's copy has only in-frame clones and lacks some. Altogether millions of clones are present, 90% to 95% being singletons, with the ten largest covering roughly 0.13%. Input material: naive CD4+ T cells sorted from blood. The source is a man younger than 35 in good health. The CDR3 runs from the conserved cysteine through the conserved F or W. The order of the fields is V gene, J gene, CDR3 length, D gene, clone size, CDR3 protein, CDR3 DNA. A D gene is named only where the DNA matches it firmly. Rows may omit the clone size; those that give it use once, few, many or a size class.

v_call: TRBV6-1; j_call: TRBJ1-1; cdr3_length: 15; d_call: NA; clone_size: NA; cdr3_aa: CARPRGGELRTEAFF; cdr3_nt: TGTGCCAGACCTCGGGGGGGGGAGTTAAGGACTGAAGCTTTCTTT
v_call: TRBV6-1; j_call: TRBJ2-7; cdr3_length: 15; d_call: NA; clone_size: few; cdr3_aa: CASSEGWLKAYEQYF; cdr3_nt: TGTGCCAGCAGTGAAGGGTGGCTAAAAGCCTACGAGCAGTACTTC
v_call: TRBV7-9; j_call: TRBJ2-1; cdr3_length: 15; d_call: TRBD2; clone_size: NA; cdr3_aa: CASSLATSGRTEQFF; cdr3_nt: TGTGCCAGCAGCTTAGCGACTAGCGGGAGGACTGAGCAGTTCTTC
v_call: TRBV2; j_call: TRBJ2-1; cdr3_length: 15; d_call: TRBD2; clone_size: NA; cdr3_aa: CASRGLAGNYNEQFF; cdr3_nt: TGTGCCAGCAGAGGACTAGCGGGAAATTACAATGAGCAGTTCTTC
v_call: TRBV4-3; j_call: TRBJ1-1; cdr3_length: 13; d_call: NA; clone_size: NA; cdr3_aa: CASSPGGGTEAFF; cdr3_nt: TGCGCCAGCAGCCCGGGAGGGGGAACTGAAGCTTTCTTT
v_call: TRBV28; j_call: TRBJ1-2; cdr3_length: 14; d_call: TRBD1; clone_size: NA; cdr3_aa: CASSLIRGPRGYTF; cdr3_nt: TGTGCCAGCAGTTTAATTAGGGGGCCAAGGGGCTACACCTTC
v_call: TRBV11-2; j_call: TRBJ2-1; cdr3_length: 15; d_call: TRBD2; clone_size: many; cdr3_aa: CASSPGLAGGNEQFF; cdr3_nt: TGTGCCAGCAGCCCCGGACTAGCGGGGGGGAATGAGCAGTTCTTC
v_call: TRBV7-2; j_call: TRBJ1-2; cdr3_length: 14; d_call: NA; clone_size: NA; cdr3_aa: CASSLALAGDGYTF; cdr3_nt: TGTGCCAGCAGCTTAGCGCTGGCAGGGGATGGCTACACCTTC
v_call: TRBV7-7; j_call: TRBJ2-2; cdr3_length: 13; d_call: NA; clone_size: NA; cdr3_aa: CASSLMRAGELFF; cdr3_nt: TGTGCTAGCAGCTTAATGAGGGCCGGGGAGCTGTTTTTT
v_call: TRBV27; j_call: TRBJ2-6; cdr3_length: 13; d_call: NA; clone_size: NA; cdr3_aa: CASRISGANVLTF; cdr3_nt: TGTGCCAGCAGAATCTCTGGGGCCAACGTCCTGACTTTC
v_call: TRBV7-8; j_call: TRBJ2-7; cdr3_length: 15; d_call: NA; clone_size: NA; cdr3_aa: CASSLEGPVGYEQYF; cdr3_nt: TGTGCCAGCAGCTTAGAGGGGCCCGTAGGCTACGAGCAGTACTTC
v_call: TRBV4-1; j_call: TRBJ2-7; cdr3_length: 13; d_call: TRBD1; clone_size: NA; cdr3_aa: CASSQVDRSEQYF; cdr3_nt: TGCGCCAGCAGCCAGGTGGACAGGAGCGAGCAGTACTTC
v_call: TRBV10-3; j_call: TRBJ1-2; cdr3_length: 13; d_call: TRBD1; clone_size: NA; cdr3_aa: CAIATGTGGGYTF; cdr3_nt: TGTGCCATCGCCACCGGGACAGGGGGTGGCTACACCTTC
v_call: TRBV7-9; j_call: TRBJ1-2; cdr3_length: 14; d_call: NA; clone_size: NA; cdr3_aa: CASSLGTPLYGYTF; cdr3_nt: TGTGCCAGCAGCTTAGGGACACCACTATATGGCTACACCTTC
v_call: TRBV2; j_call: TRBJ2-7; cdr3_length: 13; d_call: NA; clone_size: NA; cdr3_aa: CASSEGSSYEQYF; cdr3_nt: TGTGCCAGCAGTGAAGGGAGCTCCTACGAGCAGTACTTC
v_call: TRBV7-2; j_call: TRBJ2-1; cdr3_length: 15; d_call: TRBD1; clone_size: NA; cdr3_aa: CASSLGQGSYNEQFF; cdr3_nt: TGTGCCAGCAGCCTGGGACAGGGGTCCTACAATGAGCAGTTCTTC
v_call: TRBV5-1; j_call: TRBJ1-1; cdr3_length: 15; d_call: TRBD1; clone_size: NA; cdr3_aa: CASSYRTGMNTEAFF; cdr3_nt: TGCGCCAGCAGCTACCGGACAGGTATGAACACTGAAGCTTTCTTT
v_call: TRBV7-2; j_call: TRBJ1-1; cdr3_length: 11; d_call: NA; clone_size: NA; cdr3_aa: CASSPKTEAFF; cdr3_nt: TGTGCCAGCAGCCCAAAAACTGAAGCTTTCTTT
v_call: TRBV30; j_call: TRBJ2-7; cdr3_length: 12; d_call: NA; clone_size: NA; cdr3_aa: CAWGPSGNEQYF; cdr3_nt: TGTGCCTGGGGACCCTCGGGCAACGAGCAGTACTTC
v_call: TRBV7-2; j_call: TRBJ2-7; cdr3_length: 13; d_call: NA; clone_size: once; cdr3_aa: CASSPRPSYEQYF; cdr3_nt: TGTGCCAGCAGCCCGCGGCCCTCCTACGAGCAGTACTTC
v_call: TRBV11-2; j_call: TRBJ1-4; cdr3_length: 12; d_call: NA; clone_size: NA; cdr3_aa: CASSHRSQKLFF; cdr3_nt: TGTGCCAGCAGCCATCGATCCCAAAAACTGTTTTTT
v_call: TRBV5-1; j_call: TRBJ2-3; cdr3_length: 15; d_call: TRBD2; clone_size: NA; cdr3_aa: CASSLEGGRTDTQYF; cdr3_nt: TGCGCCAGCAGCTTGGAGGGCGGGAGAACAGATACGCAGTATTTT
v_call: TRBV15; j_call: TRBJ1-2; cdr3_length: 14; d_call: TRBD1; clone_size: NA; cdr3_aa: CATSRDQGQGGYTF; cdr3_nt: TGTGCCACCAGCAGAGACCAGGGACAGGGCGGCTACACCTTC
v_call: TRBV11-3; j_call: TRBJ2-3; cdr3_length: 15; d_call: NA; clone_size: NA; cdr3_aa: CASSRDSLRTDTQYF; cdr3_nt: TGTGCCAGCAGCCGAGACTCCCTCCGCACAGATACGCAGTATTTT
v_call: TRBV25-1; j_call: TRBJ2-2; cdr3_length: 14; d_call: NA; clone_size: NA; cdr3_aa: CASSDGQHTGELFF; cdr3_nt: TGTGCCAGCAGTGATGGTCAGCACACCGGGGAGCTGTTTTTT
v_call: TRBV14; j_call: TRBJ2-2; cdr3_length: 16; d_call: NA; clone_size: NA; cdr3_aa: CASSQVGTLNTGELFF; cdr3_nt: TGTGCCAGCAGCCAAGTTGGGACACTGAACACCGGGGAGCTGTTTTTT
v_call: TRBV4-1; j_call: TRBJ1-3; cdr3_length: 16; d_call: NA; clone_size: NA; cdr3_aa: CASSQEDWGGGNTIYF; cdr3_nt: TGCGCCAGCAGCCAAGAGGACTGGGGGGGTGGAAACACCATATATTTT
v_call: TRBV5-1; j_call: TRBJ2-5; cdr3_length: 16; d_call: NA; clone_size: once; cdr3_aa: CASSLGPRNREETQYF; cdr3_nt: TGCGCCAGCAGCTTGGGGCCCCGGAATCGAGAAGAGACCCAGTACTTC
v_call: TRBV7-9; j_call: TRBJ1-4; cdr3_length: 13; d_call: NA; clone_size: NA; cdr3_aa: CASRWSANEKLFF; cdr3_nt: TGCGCCAGCAGGTGGTCCGCTAATGAAAAACTGTTTTTT
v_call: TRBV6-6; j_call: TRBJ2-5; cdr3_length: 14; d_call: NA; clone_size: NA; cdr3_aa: CASSYSVPVETQYF; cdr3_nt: TGTGCCAGCAGTTACTCTGTACCAGTGGAGACCCAGTACTTC
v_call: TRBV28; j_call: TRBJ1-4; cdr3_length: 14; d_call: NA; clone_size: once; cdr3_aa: CASSSGGAGEKLFF; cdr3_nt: TGTGCCAGCAGTTCCGGGGGGGCAGGTGAAAAACTGTTTTTT
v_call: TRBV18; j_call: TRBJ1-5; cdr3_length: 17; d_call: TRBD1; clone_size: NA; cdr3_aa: CASSPTSGQGARQPQHF; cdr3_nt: TGTGCCAGCTCACCCACCTCAGGACAGGGGGCAAGGCAGCCCCAGCATTTT
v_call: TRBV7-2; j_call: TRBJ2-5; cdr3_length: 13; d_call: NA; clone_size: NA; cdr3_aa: CASSLWDTETQYF; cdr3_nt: TGTGCCAGCAGCTTATGGGATACGGAGACCCAGTACTTC
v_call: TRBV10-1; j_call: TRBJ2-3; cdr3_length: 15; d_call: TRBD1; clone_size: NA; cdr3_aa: CASSEGTGPRDTQYF; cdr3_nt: TGCGCCAGCAGTGAGGGGACAGGGCCCCGGGATACGCAGTATTTT
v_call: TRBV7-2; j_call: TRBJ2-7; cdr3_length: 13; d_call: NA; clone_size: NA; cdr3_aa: CASRRAASGEQYF; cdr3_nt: TGTGCCAGCAGACGAGCGGCGTCAGGGGAGCAGTACTTC
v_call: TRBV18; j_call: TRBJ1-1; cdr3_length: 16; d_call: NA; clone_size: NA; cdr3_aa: CASSPPAGLVHTEAFF; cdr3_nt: TGTGCCAGCTCACCACCAGCAGGGTTGGTGCACACTGAAGCTTTCTTT
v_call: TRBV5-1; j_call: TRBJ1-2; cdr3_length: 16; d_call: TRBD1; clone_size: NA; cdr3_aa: CASRLNTGTGGDGYTF; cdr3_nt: TGCGCCAGCCGACTCAATACCGGGACAGGGGGCGATGGCTACACCTTC
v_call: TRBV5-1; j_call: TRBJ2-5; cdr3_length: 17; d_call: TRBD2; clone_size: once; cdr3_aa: CASSLEPTSGAGETQYF; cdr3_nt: TGCGCCAGCAGCTTGGAACCGACTAGCGGGGCCGGAGAGACCCAGTACTTC
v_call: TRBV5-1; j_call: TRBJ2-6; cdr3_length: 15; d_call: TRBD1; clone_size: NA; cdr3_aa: CASSQDRAGANVLTF; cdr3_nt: TGCGCCAGCAGCCAGGACAGGGCTGGGGCCAACGTCCTGACTTTC
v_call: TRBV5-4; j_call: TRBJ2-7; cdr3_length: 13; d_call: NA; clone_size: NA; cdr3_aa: CASGPGTAYEQYF; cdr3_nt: TGTGCCAGCGGCCCCGGGACTGCCTACGAGCAGTACTTC
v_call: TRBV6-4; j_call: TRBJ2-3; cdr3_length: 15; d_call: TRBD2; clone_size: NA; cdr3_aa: CASSLAGVLTDTQYF; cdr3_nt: TGTGCCAGCAGTTTAGCGGGGGTCCTCACAGATACGCAGTATTTT
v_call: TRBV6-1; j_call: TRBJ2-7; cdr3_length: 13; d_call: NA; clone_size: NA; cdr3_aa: CASSQGLSYEQYF; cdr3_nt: TGTGCCAGCAGTCAAGGCCTATCCTACGAGCAGTACTTC
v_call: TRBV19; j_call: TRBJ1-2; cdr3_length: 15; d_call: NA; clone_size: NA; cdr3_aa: CASSIGLQLNYGYTF; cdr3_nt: TGTGCCAGTAGTATCGGTCTGCAGCTTAACTATGGCTACACCTTC
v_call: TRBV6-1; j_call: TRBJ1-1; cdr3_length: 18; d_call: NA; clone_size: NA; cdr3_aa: CASSEAAGGIGMNTEAFF; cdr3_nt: TGTGCCAGCAGTGAAGCGGCGGGTGGGATAGGGATGAACACTGAAGCTTTCTTT
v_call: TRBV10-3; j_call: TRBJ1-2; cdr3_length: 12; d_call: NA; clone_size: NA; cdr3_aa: CATTEANYGYTF; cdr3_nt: TGTGCCACCACGGAGGCTAACTATGGCTACACCTTC
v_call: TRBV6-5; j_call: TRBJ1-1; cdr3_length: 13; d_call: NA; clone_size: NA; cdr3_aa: CASAERQALWAFF; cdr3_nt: TGTGCCAGTGCCGAACGACAGGCGCTGTGGGCTTTCTTT
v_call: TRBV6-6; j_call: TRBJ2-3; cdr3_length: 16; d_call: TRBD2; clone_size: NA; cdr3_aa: CASSSGLAEFTDTQYF; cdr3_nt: TGTGCCAGCAGCTCCGGACTAGCGGAGTTCACAGATACGCAGTATTTT
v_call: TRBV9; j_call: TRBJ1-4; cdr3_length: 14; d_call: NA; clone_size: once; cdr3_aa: CASGPGEFTEKLFF; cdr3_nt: TGTGCCAGCGGCCCAGGGGAGTTTACTGAAAAACTGTTTTTT
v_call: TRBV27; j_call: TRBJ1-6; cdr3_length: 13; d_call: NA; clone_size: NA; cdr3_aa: CASRGQYNSPLHF; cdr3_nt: TGTGCCAGCAGAGGACAGTATAATTCACCCCTCCACTTT
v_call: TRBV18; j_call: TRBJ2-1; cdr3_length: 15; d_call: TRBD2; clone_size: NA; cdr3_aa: CASSPPGLGRNEQFF; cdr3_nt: TGTGCCAGCTCACCACCGGGACTAGGAAGGAATGAGCAGTTCTTC
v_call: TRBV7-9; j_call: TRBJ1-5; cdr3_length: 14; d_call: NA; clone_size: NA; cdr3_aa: CASSSTQGKAPQHF; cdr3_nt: TGTGCCAGCAGCTCAACTCAGGGGAAAGCGCCCCAGCATTTT
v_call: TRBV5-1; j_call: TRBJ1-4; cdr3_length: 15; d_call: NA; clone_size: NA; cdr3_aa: CASSLAAGDGEKLFF; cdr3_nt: TGCGCCAGCAGCTTGGCGGCAGGGGACGGGGAAAAACTGTTTTTT
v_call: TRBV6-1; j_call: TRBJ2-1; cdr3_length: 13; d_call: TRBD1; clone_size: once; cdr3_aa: CASSRTGRNEQFF; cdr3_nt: TGTGCCAGCAGCCGGACAGGGCGGAATGAGCAGTTCTTC
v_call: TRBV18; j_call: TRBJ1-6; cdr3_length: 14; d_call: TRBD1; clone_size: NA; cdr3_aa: CASSPAGGNSPLHF; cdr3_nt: TGTGCCAGCTCCCCTGCAGGGGGAAATTCACCCCTCCACTTT
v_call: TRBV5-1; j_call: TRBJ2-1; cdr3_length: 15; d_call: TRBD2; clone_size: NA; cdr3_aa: CASSTGTSSPREQFF; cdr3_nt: TGCGCCAGCAGCACCGGGACTAGCTCCCCCCGGGAGCAGTTCTTC